The sample holds one count of the clone carrying this T cell receptor (beta chain). Its antigen is not identified. V dropped 4 bases and J dropped 6 bases, with 16 bases sitting between them. CDR1 SGHRS and CDR2 YFSETQ come from the germline V gene. There are 14 residues in the CDR3. Assay used: immunoSEQ multiplex PCR; TCRdb lists only in-frame clones, some missing. The table shows 100,000 to 120,000 clones, with around 93% occurring only once. The data belong to a study of graft-versus-host responses after intestinal transplantation. Findings of the study overall: The authors found GvH clones in recipient marrow, some appearing first in ileum or blood.

The material sequenced was unstimulated CD8+ T cells sorted from spleen or lymph node cells, taken before intestinal transplant. The receptor was derived from a human donor who received an intestinal transplant. The chain carries TRBV5-1 and TRBJ1-2; tentatively, D is TRBD1 (6 bases). CDR3 bases: TGCGCCAGCAGCGGATTCGGGGGGGCGGATGGCTACACCTTC. Translated, it gives CASSGFGGADGYTF.